These 28 T cell receptor beta chains were sequenced from one sample in a study of control samples from healthy donors and cancer patients. Produced via immunoSEQ multiplex PCR; TCRdb's table is partial and in-frame only. The sample records around 50,000 clones, 95% to 97% being singletons. The sequenced material came from blood. All receptors come from a young woman in good health.

The CDR3 loop is CASTAPNTKNTEAFF. The CDR3 DNA is TGTGCCAGCACCGCGCCGAACACGAAGAACACTGAAGCTTTCTTT. The chain combines TRBV7-9 with TRBJ1-1; D gene uncertain. Trimming pared 7 bases from V and 1 base from J, leaving 16 bases between. The germline V gene encodes CDR1 SEHNR and CDR2 FQNEAQ (reference sequence). The CDR3 is 15 residues long.

In this sample, this clone is medium-sized. The chain combines TRBV19 with TRBJ2-2; 10 bases line up with TRBD2. The V gene end was trimmed by 4 bases and the J gene end by 4 bases; junction bases not matched to a gene: 15. CDR1 is LNHDA and CDR2 is SQIVND in the germline V gene (reference sequence). The CDR3 runs to 19 residues. The CDR3 DNA sequence: TGTGCCAGTAGTACAAGACCCGGGCCGGGACTAGCGCTCACCGGGGAGCTGTTTTTT. Its translation is CASSTRPGPGLALTGELFF.

The genes are TRBV5-4 and TRBJ2-7, with a tentative D call TRBD2 (5 bases). CDR3 size: 15 residues. V was cut by 7 bases and J by 0 bases, with 17 bases left in between. Per the germline V gene, CDR1 is SGHNT and CDR2 is YYREEE (reference sequence). In DNA, the CDR3 is TGTGCCAGCTCAATCCTACCGGGGAGCTCCTACGAGCAGTACTTC. Translating it yields CASSILPGSSYEQYF.

The gene calls are TRBV19 and TRBJ2-2, with TRBD2 identical over 12 bases. The V gene end was trimmed by 8 bases and the J gene end by 5 bases; junction bases not matched to a gene: 3. The CDR3 length is 14 residues. Germline V gene data show CDR1 as LNHDA and CDR2 as SQIVND (reference sequence). The CDR3 DNA reads as TGTGCCAGTTCCGGGACTAGCGGGACCGGGGAGCTGTTTTTT. Translation gives CASSGTSGTGELFF.

V gene TRBV6-1 combines with J gene TRBJ1-5; D gene ambiguous. The CDR3 extends over 14 amino acids. CDR1 and CDR2 (germline): MNHNS, SASEGT. Trimming removed 0 bases at V and 4 bases at J, with 7 bases between. The CDR3 DNA follows: TGTGCCAGCAGTGAAGCCGACGGAAATCAGCCCCAGCATTTT. As protein: CASSEADGNQPQHF.

The CDR3 region has the DNA TGTGCCAGCAGCGTAGTCCCCCCCGAGCAGTACTTC. Translating it yields CASSVVPPEQYF. J is TRBJ2-7 and V is TRBV9; D not resolved. The CDR3 consists of 12 residues. Germline CDR1 SGDLS, CDR2 YYNGEE. V lost 0 bases to trimming and J lost 6 bases, with 7 bases between them.

The rearrangement joins TRBV5-1 to TRBJ2-3; no definite D call. Germline V gene sequence: CDR1 SGHRS, CDR2 YFSETQ. The CDR3 is 13 residues long. V was trimmed by 4 bases and J by 0 bases, leaving 6 bases between them. Here the CDR3 reads CASSPVSTDTQYF. The CDR3 DNA is TGCGCCAGCAGCCCCGTAAGCACAGATACGCAGTATTTT.

This rearrangement joins TRBV19 to TRBJ2-3; D gene ambiguous. Germline assignment: CDR1 LNHDA and CDR2 SQIVND (reference sequence). There are 11 residues in the CDR3. Trimming pared 3 bases from V and 4 bases from J, leaving 2 bases between. This CDR3 is CASSIADTQYF. In nucleotides, the CDR3 is TGTGCCAGTAGTATCGCAGATACGCAGTATTTT.

V and J are TRBV2 and TRBJ2-5, with D possibly matching TRBD2 (5 bases). The CDR3 consists of 12 residues. Germline loops: CDR1 SNHLY, CDR2 FYNNEI. V shed 7 bases and J shed 4 bases, with 10 bases lying between them. DNA for the CDR3: TGTGCCAGCAATATTGAGGGAGAGACCCAGTACTTC. Encoded protein: CASNIEGETQYF.

CDR3 DNA: TGTGCCAGCAGTGAGACTCCATCGGGGGAGCAGTACTTC. It is translated as CASSETPSGEQYF. V usage is TRBV6-1 and J usage is TRBJ2-7, with a weak D call TRBD2 (5 bases). The V end was cut by 3 bases, the J end by 7 bases, with 13 bases between. The CDR3 loop spans 13 amino acids. Germline V lookup: CDR1 MNHNS, CDR2 SASEGT.

This clone was recorded only once. This chain links TRBV30 with TRBJ1-1, with a possible D match to TRBD1 (6 bases). Germline V gives CDR1 GTSNPN, CDR2 SVGIG (reference sequence). Trimming cost V 5 bases and J 1 base, with 11 bases left between them. The CDR3 consists of 13 residues. CDR3 in amino acids: CAWGLGGNTEAFF. DNA of the CDR3: TGTGCCTGGGGTCTAGGGGGGAACACTGAAGCTTTCTTT.

This chain's CDR3 is CASSVGTPSNSPLHF. DNA for the CDR3: TGTGCCAGCAGTGTCGGGACACCAAGTAATTCACCCCTCCACTTT. The chain carries TRBV2 and TRBJ1-6, with D perhaps TRBD1 (6 bases). V was pared by 4 bases and J by 6 bases, with 13 bases between. Germline V gene data show CDR1 as SNHLY and CDR2 as FYNNEI. The CDR3 is 15 amino acids.

J is TRBJ1-2 and V is TRBV30; no firm D call. Trimming pared 4 bases from V and 8 bases from J, leaving 14 bases between. Germline V CDR1 and CDR2: GTSNPN, SVGIG (reference sequence). This CDR3 has 12 amino acids. As DNA, the CDR3 is TGTGCCTGGAATCGCCCTTCTGGCGGCTACACCTTC. Residues: CAWNRPSGGYTF.

V usage is TRBV5-6 and J usage is TRBJ1-2; a possible D gene is TRBD1 (5 bases). The CDR3 covers 16 residues. Trimming took 0 bases from V and 1 from J, leaving 13 bases between them. Looked up from germline, CDR1 is SGHDT and CDR2 is YYEEEE. The CDR3 DNA is TGTGCCAGCAGCTTGGGGGGGACGGAATATAACTATGGCTACACCTTC. This translates into CASSLGGTEYNYGYTF.

The chain joins TRBV7-9 to TRBJ2-1; D remains unclear. V was cut by 0 bases and J by 5 bases, with 2 bases left in between. This CDR3 spans 12 amino acids. The V gene's germline CDR1 is SEHNR and CDR2 FQNEAQ (reference sequence). CDR3 DNA: TGTGCCAGCAGCTTAGCGGACAATGAGCAGTTCTTC. Residues: CASSLADNEQFF.

This chain links TRBV27 with TRBJ2-7; D uncertain. There are 13 residues in the CDR3. Germline CDR1 reads MNHEY; CDR2 reads SMNVEV (reference sequence). V was cut by 2 bases and J by 7 bases, with 12 bases left in between. The CDR3 is CASSLRRSEEQYF. In DNA, the CDR3 is TGTGCCAGCAGTTTACGGCGGAGCGAGGAGCAGTACTTC.

The rearrangement links TRBV7-3 to TRBJ2-1; TRBD1 matches 9 bases. Germline CDR1 reads SGHTA; CDR2 reads FQGTGA. This CDR3 is 14 amino acids long. J was trimmed by 8 bases and V by 3 bases; bases with no gene match: 5. This CDR3 reads CASSLGQGWDEQFF. DNA of the CDR3: TGTGCCAGCAGCTTGGGACAGGGATGGGATGAGCAGTTCTTC. The full variable domain, completed using reference TRBV7-3 and TRBJ2-1, is GAGVSQTPSNKVTEKGKYVELRCDPISGHTALYWYRQSLGQGPEFLIYFQGTGAADDSGLPNDRFFAVRPEGSVSTLKIQRTERGDSAVYLCASSLGQGWDEQFFGPGTRLTVL.

This rearrangement joins TRBV7-9 to TRBJ1-1; D ambiguous. Germline V lookup: CDR1 SEHNR, CDR2 FQNEAQ (reference sequence). Trimming left V 3 bases short and J 10 bases short, with 15 bases between. The CDR3 is made up of 13 amino acids. CDR3 region: CASSLENRPAAFF. CDR3 DNA: TGTGCCAGCAGCTTGGAAAACCGGCCGGCAGCTTTCTTT. Based on the CDR3 plus reference TRBV7-9 and TRBJ1-1, the full variable domain is DTGVSQNPRHKITKRGQNVTFRCDPISEHNRLYWYRQTLGQGPEFLTYFQNEAQLEKSRLLSDRFSAERPKGSFSTLEIQRTEQGDSAMYLCASSLENRPAAFFGQGTRLTVV.

CDR3 loop: CASSYQGGNQPQHF. CDR3 DNA sequence: TGTGCCAGCAGTTACCAAGGGGGCAATCAGCCCCAGCATTTT. The J gene is TRBJ1-5, the V gene TRBV6-5, with D perhaps TRBD1 (5 bases). V was shortened by 2 bases and J by 2 bases, with 7 bases between the two germline ends. CDR3 length: 14 residues. Looked up from germline, CDR1 is MNHEY and CDR2 is SVGAGI.

This chain joins TRBV6-2 or TRBV6-3 and TRBJ2-7; TRBD2 matches 10 bases. Germline V lookup: CDR1 MNHEY, CDR2 SVGEGT. Trimming cost V 5 bases and J 3 bases; bases outside gene matches: 4. The CDR3 extends over 14 amino acids. The CDR3 sequence is CASSDLAGDYEQYF. The CDR3 bases are TGTGCCAGCAGTGACCTAGCGGGAGACTACGAGCAGTACTTC.

This rearrangement joins TRBV6-1 to TRBJ2-4; D is possibly TRBD1 or TRBD2 (6 bases each). The germline gives CDR1 MNHNS, CDR2 SASEGT. This CDR3 is 14 amino acids long. Deletions cut 2 bases from V and 7 bases from J, with 12 bases between. The CDR3 sequence: CASSEWGARNIQYF. The DNA of the CDR3 is TGTGCCAGCAGTGAATGGGGGGCGCGGAACATTCAGTACTTC.

The chain is built from TRBV19 and TRBJ2-7; no definite D call. Trimming removed 4 bases from V and 0 bases from J, with 13 bases in between. The CDR3 loop spans 15 amino acids. CDR1 is LNHDA and CDR2 is SQIVND in the germline V gene (reference sequence). The CDR3 nucleotides are TGTGCCAGTAGTACAGACATTGGTAGCTCCTACGAGCAGTACTTC. It is translated as CASSTDIGSSYEQYF. Based on the CDR3 plus reference TRBV19 and TRBJ2-7, the full variable domain is DGGITQSPKYLFRKEGQNVTLSCEQNLNHDAMYWYRQDPGQGLRLIYYSQIVNDFQKGDIAEGYSVSREKKESFPLTVTSAQKNPTAFYLCASSTDIGSSYEQYFGPGTRLTVT.

J is TRBJ2-3 and V is TRBV27; TRBD2 matches at 7 bases. The CDR3 has 16 amino acids. V shed 4 bases and J 7 bases; nucleotides not matched to a gene: 14. Per germline, CDR1 MNHEY and CDR2 SMNVEV (reference sequence). The CDR3 protein is CASSSWAERGGNTQYF. CDR3 in DNA: TGTGCCAGCAGTTCATGGGCGGAGCGGGGAGGAAATACGCAGTATTTT.

The chain recombines TRBV18 with TRBJ2-1, with D hard to call. Germline V gene sequence: CDR1 KGHSH, CDR2 LQKENI. V shed 5 bases and J shed 5 bases, with 13 bases lying between them. The CDR3 has 14 amino acids. CDR3 coding DNA: TGTGCCAGCTCAAGAGTCCCGATCAACAATGAGCAGTTCTTC. Translated, it gives CASSRVPINNEQFF.

CDR3 nucleotides: TGTGCCAGCAGCACCTTACAGGGGTCTGGAAACACCATATATTTT. This encodes CASSTLQGSGNTIYF. This chain links TRBV11-2 with TRBJ1-3; 7 bases line up with TRBD1. Trimming took 5 bases from V and 1 from J; bases not matched to a gene: 5. Germline V gene data show CDR1 as SGHAT and CDR2 as FQNNGV. The CDR3 spans 15 residues.

The V gene is TRBV30, the J gene TRBJ2-7, with a tentative D call TRBD2 (5 bases). This CDR3 spans 15 amino acids. Germline values: CDR1 GTSNPN, CDR2 SVGIG (reference sequence). V lost 2 bases and J 3 bases, leaving 17 bases between the germline ends. The CDR3 sequence: CAWSISLEAGYEQYF. DNA for the CDR3: TGTGCCTGGAGTATTAGTTTAGAGGCGGGCTACGAGCAGTACTTC.

The chain has TRBV7-9 and TRBJ1-2, with D unresolved. This CDR3 is built from 13 residues. CDR1 is SEHNR and CDR2 is FQNEAQ in the germline V gene (reference sequence). The V end was cut by 2 bases, the J end by 8 bases, with 12 bases between. CDR3 in amino acids: CASSLSSGWGYTF. CDR3 coding DNA: TGTGCCAGCAGCTTATCTAGCGGATGGGGCTACACCTTC.

V gene TRBV28 combines with J gene TRBJ1-2, with D possibly matching TRBD1 (5 bases). CDR1 MDHEN and CDR2 SYDVKM come from the germline V gene. V dropped 2 bases and J dropped 6 bases, with 22 bases sitting between them. This CDR3 has 17 residues. The CDR3 loop reads CASSLNIVGQGRDGYTF. The CDR3 DNA reads TGTGCCAGCAGTTTAAATATAGTGGGGCAGGGTCGGGATGGCTACACCTTC.